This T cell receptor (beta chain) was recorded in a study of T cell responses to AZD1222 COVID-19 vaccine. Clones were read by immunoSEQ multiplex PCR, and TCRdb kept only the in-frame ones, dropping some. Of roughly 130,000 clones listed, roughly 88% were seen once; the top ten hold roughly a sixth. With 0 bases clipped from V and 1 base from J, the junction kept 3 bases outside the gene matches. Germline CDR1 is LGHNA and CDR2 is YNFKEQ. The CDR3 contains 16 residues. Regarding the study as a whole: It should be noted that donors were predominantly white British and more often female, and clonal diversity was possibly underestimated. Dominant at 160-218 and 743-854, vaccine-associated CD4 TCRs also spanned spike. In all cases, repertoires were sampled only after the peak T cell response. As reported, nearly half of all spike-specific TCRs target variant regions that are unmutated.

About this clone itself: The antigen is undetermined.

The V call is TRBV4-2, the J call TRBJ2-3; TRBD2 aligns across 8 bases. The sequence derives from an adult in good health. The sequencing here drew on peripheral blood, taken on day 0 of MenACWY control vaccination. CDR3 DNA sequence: TGTGCCAGCAGCCAAGACCTAGCGGGTCGCACAGATACGCAGTATTTT. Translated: CASSQDLAGRTDTQYF.